A selection of T cell receptor beta chains follows, all from one sample in a study of T cell responses to AZD1222 COVID-19 vaccine. The table came from immunoSEQ multiplex PCR; TCRdb's copy has only in-frame clones and leaves some out. Altogether around 140,000 clones are present, roughly 92% being singletons, with the ten largest covering 9% to 9.5%. The sequencing here drew on peripheral blood, taken 28 days after the second AZD1222 dose. The receptors were gathered from an adult who received the AZD1222 COVID-19 vaccine. The CDR3 runs from the conserved cysteine through the conserved F or W. The D gene is left open where the match is weak. Some rows have no size entry. The others give once, few or many, or a class for an expanded clone.

NA TRBJ1-2 TRBD1 TRBV5-6 TGTGCCAGCAGCTTGTGGACAGGGGATGGCTACACCTTC CASSLWTGDGYTF
NA TRBJ1-1 TRBD1 TRBV5-1 TGCGCCAGCAGTCGGGACAGCTTAAGGTTCACTGAAGCTTTCTTT CASSRDSLRFTEAFF
NA TRBJ1-1 NA TRBV3-1/TRBV3-2 TGTGCCAGCAGCCAAAGACTGACAGGCAAAGCTTTCTTT CASSQRLTGKAFF
NA TRBJ2-3 TRBD1 TRBV4-1 TGCGCCAGCAGCCACCCAGGGGGAGAAAGCACAGATACGCAGTATTTT CASSHPGGESTDTQYF
NA TRBJ1-2 NA TRBV19 TGTGCCAGTAGTAGGGCAGTCTATGGCTACACCTTC CASSRAVYGYTF
NA TRBJ2-2 TRBD2 TRBV7-2 TGTGCCAGCAGCTTAACCCAGACTAGCGGGAGAGGAAGCACCGGGGAGCTGTTTTTT CASSLTQTSGRGSTGELFF
NA TRBJ1-1 NA TRBV15 TGTGCCACCAGCAGAGCCAGGGCGAACACTGAAGCTTTCTTT CATSRARANTEAFF
once TRBJ1-1 TRBD1 TRBV11-2 TGTGCCAGCAGCTGGACAGGAAACACTGAAGCTTTCTTT CASSWTGNTEAFF
NA TRBJ2-1 NA TRBV6-2/TRBV6-3 TGTGCCAGCAGTTATAGCCCGGCCGGATACAATGAGCAGTTCTTC CASSYSPAGYNEQFF
NA TRBJ1-6 NA TRBV5-8 TGTGCCAGCAGCTTGGGACACCCATCGAATTCACCCCTCCACTTT CASSLGHPSNSPLHF
once TRBJ1-1 TRBD1 TRBV29-1 TGCAGCGGTCGGGACAGCCTAACTGAAGCTTTCTTT CSGRDSLTEAFF
NA TRBJ1-1 NA TRBV3-1/TRBV3-2 TGTGCCAGCAGGTGGTCGGAGGGAACTGAAGCTTTCTTT CASRWSEGTEAFF
NA TRBJ1-3 NA TRBV6-5 TGTGCCAGCATTGCTACTGGAAACACCATATATTTT CASIATGNTIYF
NA TRBJ2-1 TRBD2 TRBV28 TGTGCCAGCAGTCCACGACTAGCAACGGCAGGAGAGCAGTTCTTC CASSPRLATAGEQFF
NA TRBJ2-1 NA TRBV3-1/TRBV3-2 TGTGCCAGCAGCCAATACCAGAGCTCCTACAATGAGCAGTTCTTC CASSQYQSSYNEQFF
NA TRBJ1-2 TRBD1 TRBV28 TGTGCCAGCCGCCGAAACCAGGGGGCCTGGGGCTACACCTTC CASRRNQGAWGYTF
NA TRBJ1-1 NA TRBV7-8 TGTGCCAGCCGACCGGAGGGGAGACAGAACACTGAAGCTTTCTTT CASRPEGRQNTEAFF
few TRBJ1-2 NA TRBV6-2/TRBV6-3 TGTGCCAGCAGTTCACCGGGCTATAAGTTGGATGGCTACACCTTC CASSSPGYKLDGYTF
NA TRBJ1-1 NA TRBV20-1 TGCAGTGCTGGGACATTCGGGCTTGGTTTCTTT CSAGTFGLGFF
NA TRBJ2-1 TRBD2 TRBV19 TGTGCCAGTAGTTTAGCGGGGGGCACCTACAATGAGCAGTTCTTC CASSLAGGTYNEQFF
NA TRBJ2-5 NA TRBV18 TGTGCCAGCTCTCTCTCTCCAAGGGAGACCCAGTACTTC CASSLSPRETQYF
NA TRBJ1-5 TRBD1 TRBV7-9 TGTGCCAGCAGTGGGACAGGGGGTCAGCCCCAGCATTTT CASSGTGGQPQHF
NA TRBJ1-2 NA TRBV6-4 TGTGCCAGCAGTGACGGGCCCGAAAGGAGGTACACCTTC CASSDGPERRYTF
NA TRBJ1-2 NA TRBV4-1 TGCGCCAGCAGCCAAGGCCGGGAGGCCCATGGCTACACCTTC CASSQGREAHGYTF
once TRBJ1-1 TRBD1 TRBV23-1 TGCGCCAGCAGTCACCTGAGGACAGGCCTAGTCACTGAAGCTTTCTTT CASSHLRTGLVTEAFF
NA TRBJ2-2 NA TRBV7-9 TGTGCCAGCCCGGGGAGAGCTGGGGAGCTGTTTTTT CASPGRAGELFF
NA TRBJ2-5 NA TRBV7-3 TGTGCCAGCAGCTTAACCTACCAAGAGACCCAGTACTTC CASSLTYQETQYF
NA TRBJ2-3 NA TRBV19 TGTGCCAGTACTCCCTGGGAAGGGGGAACAGATACGCAGTATTTT CASTPWEGGTDTQYF
NA TRBJ2-3 NA TRBV27 TGTGCCAGCGGGCTAAACACAGATACGCAGTATTTT CASGLNTDTQYF
NA TRBJ1-1 NA TRBV18 TGTGCCAGCTGTATTAATGGATACACTGAAGCTTTCTTT CASCINGYTEAFF
NA TRBJ1-2 NA TRBV28 TGTGCCAGCAGTTTCCCCGGGACGGGGGTTAACTATGGCTACACCTTC CASSFPGTGVNYGYTF
NA TRBJ2-1 TRBD2 TRBV2 TGTGCCAGCAGTGGGGGACTAGCGGGAGAATACAATGAGCAGTTCTTC CASSGGLAGEYNEQFF
NA TRBJ2-5 NA TRBV5-4 TGTGCCAGCAGCTCCAAGGGTCAAGAGACCCAGTACTTC CASSSKGQETQYF
NA TRBJ1-2 TRBD1 TRBV6-5 TGTGCCAGCAGCCCCGGGACAGGGGTCTATGGCTACACCTTC CASSPGTGVYGYTF
NA TRBJ1-2 NA TRBV28 TGTGCCAGCAAAGTGGATTCTAACTATGGCTACACCTTC CASKVDSNYGYTF
NA TRBJ1-6 NA TRBV6-5 TGTGCCAGCAGTCATCGACGGGAGATGAATTCACCCCTCCACTTT CASSHRREMNSPLHF
NA TRBJ2-7 NA TRBV7-8 TGTGCCAGCACCCTCTATGCTCCGGGCGGCTACGAGCAGTACTTC CASTLYAPGGYEQYF
NA TRBJ1-2 NA TRBV27 TGTGCCAGCAGTTTAGTTCCAGGGGAGGGCTATGGCTACACCTTC CASSLVPGEGYGYTF
NA TRBJ2-2 NA TRBV25-1 TGTGCCAGCAGTGAATCCAGGGACACCGGGGAGCTGTTTTTT CASSESRDTGELFF
NA TRBJ2-7 NA TRBV19 TGTGCCAGTAGTATTGACTCATACTACGAGCAGTACTTC CASSIDSYYEQYF
NA TRBJ1-5 NA TRBV18 TGTGCCAGCTCACCACCCCTCAGGGAAGGGCAGCCCCAGCATTTT CASSPPLREGQPQHF
NA TRBJ2-1 NA TRBV6-5 TGTGCCAGCAGTTACTTCGGGGAACAGTTCTTC CASSYFGEQFF
NA TRBJ2-5 TRBD2 TRBV19 TGTGCCAGTATGGAGACTAGCGGGGGTTGGGAGACCCAGTACTTC CASMETSGGWETQYF
once TRBJ2-3 TRBD1 TRBV7-2 TGTGCCAGCAGCCCGAGACAGGGGAGCACAGATACGCAGTATTTT CASSPRQGSTDTQYF
NA TRBJ1-2 NA TRBV29-1 TGCAGCGTTGCGACCCAGGGATATGGCTACACCTTC CSVATQGYGYTF
NA TRBJ1-2 NA TRBV9 TGTGCCAGCAGCGTAGGGGCAGGGGACGGCGGCTACACCTTC CASSVGAGDGGYTF
NA TRBJ2-1 NA TRBV18 TGTGCCAGCTCACCACCGGGTCCACGGGGAGGAGATGAGCAGTTCTTC CASSPPGPRGGDEQFF
NA TRBJ1-3 TRBD1 TRBV9 TGTGCCAGCAGCTCCCGGGACAGAGGAAACACCATATATTTT CASSSRDRGNTIYF
NA TRBJ2-6 NA TRBV29-1 TGCAGCGTTGAAGGCCAGGGGCCGAGCTCTGGGGCCAACGTCCTGACTTTC CSVEGQGPSSGANVLTF
NA TRBJ1-2 TRBD1 TRBV27 TGTGCCAGCAGTTTAGACAGGGCGCGTGGCTACACCTTC CASSLDRARGYTF
NA TRBJ1-5 NA TRBV7-2 TGTGCCAGCAGCTTTCTTCAGGGAGGTCAGCCCCAGCATTTT CASSFLQGGQPQHF
NA TRBJ1-6 TRBD1 TRBV27 TGTGCCAGCAGTCTACCAACATGGGACAGAGTGGGGCTCAATTCACCCCTCCACTTT CASSLPTWDRVGLNSPLHF
NA TRBJ1-6 NA TRBV29-1 TGCAGCGTTATGGACGGGTCCAATTCACCCCTCCACTTT CSVMDGSNSPLHF
once TRBJ1-1 NA TRBV2 TGTGCCAGCAGTGTCCAGGGGACACCTCACACTGAAGCTTTCTTT CASSVQGTPHTEAFF
NA TRBJ1-2 NA TRBV28 TGTGCCAGCAGTTCCTCGACAACCCCGGGTGGCTACACCTTC CASSSSTTPGGYTF
NA TRBJ1-4 TRBD1 TRBV6-5 TGTGCCAGCAGCCCCGTGAGGGGGCGGTTTGAAAAACTGTTTTTT CASSPVRGRFEKLFF
once TRBJ1-2 NA TRBV5-5 TGTGCCAGCAGCTTGCACGCAGGGGACAATGGCTACACCTTC CASSLHAGDNGYTF
NA TRBJ1-2 TRBD1 TRBV5-4 TGTGCCAGCAGCGTCGGACAGGATCATGGCTACACCTTC CASSVGQDHGYTF
NA TRBJ1-2 NA TRBV27 TGTGCCAGCAGTCTTAGGGAAAACTATGGCTACACCTTC CASSLRENYGYTF